These 4 T cell receptor beta chains share one sample of origin, sequenced in a study of blood T cell repertoires in COVID-19. TCRdb's table, derived via immunoSEQ multiplex PCR, lists solely in-frame clones and lacks some. This sample has under 80,000 clones, with just under 90% found just once. What was sequenced was peripheral blood. The source is a woman older than 75 with active COVID-19.

In DNA form, the CDR3 reads TGTGCCAGCAGCACAAGAACAGGGCCACAGTACTTC. Its protein is CASSTRTGPQYF. This chain joins TRBV9 and TRBJ2-4, with D perhaps matching TRBD1 (6 bases). Trimming took 4 bases from V and 13 from J, leaving 15 bases between them. Germline assignment: CDR1 SGDLS and CDR2 YYNGEE. This CDR3 is built from 12 residues. The full variable domain, its missing parts supplied by reference TRBV9 and TRBJ2-4, is DSGVTQTPKHLITATGQRVTLRCSPRSGDLSVYWYQQSLDQGLQFLIQYYNGEERAKGNILERFSAQQFPDLHSELNLSSLELGDSALYFCASSTRTGPQYFGAGTRLSVL.

The chain uses TRBV19 and TRBJ2-1, with TRBD1 matching over 8 bases. This CDR3 contains 16 residues. Germline assignment: CDR1 LNHDA and CDR2 SQIVND (reference sequence). The J segment lost 5 bases and the V segment lost 5 bases, leaving 11 bases of the junction unmatched. DNA of the CDR3: TGTGCCAGTAGTCTTCTACCCGGGACAGGAGACAATGAGCAGTTCTTC. This codes for CASSLLPGTGDNEQFF. The whole variable domain, filled in from reference TRBV19 and TRBJ2-1, reads DGGITQSPKYLFRKEGQNVTLSCEQNLNHDAMYWYRQDPGQGLRLIYYSQIVNDFQKGDIAEGYSVSREKKESFPLTVTSAQKNPTAFYLCASSLLPGTGDNEQFFGPGTRLTVL.

About this clone: One junction end disagrees with the germline gene, perhaps due to a read error. The CDR3 sequence is CASSLDRGEYYEQYF. The CDR3 DNA follows: TGTGCCAGCAGTTTAGACAGGGGCGAGTACTACGAGCAGTACTTC. V usage is TRBV7-2 and J usage is TRBJ2-7; 8 bases align to TRBD1. This CDR3 has 15 residues. The germline V gene encodes CDR1 SGHTA and CDR2 FQGNSA.

The CDR3 DNA reads as TGTGCCAGCAGCCCTCGAGCGGGAGGGCCTGTCCATGAGCAGTTCTTC. This codes for CASSPRAGGPVHEQFF. This rearrangement joins TRBV21-1 to TRBJ2-1; the D call of TRBD2 is as the table states it, not checked on the DNA. TRBV21-1 is given as a pseudogene. The CDR3 sequence is 16 residues long.